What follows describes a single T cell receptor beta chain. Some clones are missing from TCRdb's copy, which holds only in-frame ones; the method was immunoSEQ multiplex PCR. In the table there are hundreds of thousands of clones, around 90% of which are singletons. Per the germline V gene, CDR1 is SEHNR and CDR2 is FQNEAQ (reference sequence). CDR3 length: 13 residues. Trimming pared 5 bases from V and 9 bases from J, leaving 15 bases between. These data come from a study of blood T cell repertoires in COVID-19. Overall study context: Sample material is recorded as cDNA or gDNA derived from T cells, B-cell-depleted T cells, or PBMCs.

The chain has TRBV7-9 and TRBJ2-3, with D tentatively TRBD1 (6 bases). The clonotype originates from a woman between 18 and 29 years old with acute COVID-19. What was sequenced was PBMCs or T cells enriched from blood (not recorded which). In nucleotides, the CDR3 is TGTGCCAGCAGCATAACCGGGACACCAACGCAGTATTTT. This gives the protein CASSITGTPTQYF.